A selection of T cell receptor beta chains follows, all from one sample in a study of shared clonotypes between healthy human individuals. Measured with immunoSEQ multiplex PCR; TCRdb has only the in-frame clones, and not every one. The sample holds roughly 2.1 million clones, just over 90% seen once. Sequenced sample: naive CD8+ T cells from PBMCs. These receptors all come from a man between 18 and 29 years old in good health. Some clones in this sample may be carry-over from other donors' samples. Each CDR3 is given with its conserved first and last residue. The D gene is left open where the match is weak. Clone size is shown for a subset of rows, as once, few, many or a class of expanded clone.

TRBD1 TRBJ1-1 once 15 TRBV27 TGTGCCAGCAGTTTGGACAGGGGGGGGAACACTGAAGCTTTCTTT CASSLDRGGNTEAFF
- TRBJ2-7 - 13 TRBV11-2 TGTGCCAGCAGCTTAAACTCCTGGGACGAGCAGTACTTC CASSLNSWDEQYF
TRBD1 TRBJ1-1 - 14 TRBV6-5 TGTGCCAGCAGTTACAGGGCAGGGGGCACTGAAGCTTTCTTT CASSYRAGGTEAFF
- TRBJ2-3 - 16 TRBV7-9 TGTGCCAGCAGCTTAGCGTTGGCAGGGCAGACAGATACGCAGTATTTT CASSLALAGQTDTQYF
- TRBJ2-7 - 15 TRBV27 TGTGCCAGCAGTCCGGAGAAGAACCCTCTCTACGAGCAGTACTTC CASSPEKNPLYEQYF
- TRBJ2-7 - 14 TRBV27 TGTGCCAGCAGTTTATCGGGACGGAACTACGAGCAGTACTTC CASSLSGRNYEQYF
- TRBJ1-1 - 18 TRBV18 TGTGCCAGCTCACTTTCTGCCTCACCGACACACGTGAACACTGAAGCTTTCTTT CASSLSASPTHVNTEAFF
- TRBJ1-1 - 17 TRBV27 TGTGCCAGCAGTTTGAGCCAGGAACGGCGTTATAGGACTGAAGCTTTCTTT CASSLSQERRYRTEAFF
TRBD1 TRBJ2-1 - 15 TRBV4-1 TGCGCCAGCAGCCGCCACCAGTCAGGGGGCAATGAGCAGTTCTTC CASSRHQSGGNEQFF
TRBD1 TRBJ2-1 - 17 TRBV9 TGTGCCAGCAGCGTAGATGCGGGTCAGGGGGTCCGGAATGAGCAGTTCTTC CASSVDAGQGVRNEQFF
- TRBJ2-1 - 13 TRBV27 TGTGCCAGCAGTCCCTTCCCCGGCAATGAGCAGTTCTTC CASSPFPGNEQFF
- TRBJ2-7 - 13 TRBV9 TGTGCCAGCAGCGAGGACCGGGACTCCGAGCAGTACTTC CASSEDRDSEQYF
TRBD2 TRBJ2-5 - 15 TRBV27 TGTGCCAGCAGTTTACTAGCGGGAGATTTTGAGACCCAGTACTTC CASSLLAGDFETQYF
- TRBJ2-1 - 14 TRBV29-1 TGCAGCGTTGTGGCCTTGGGGGGTGGCAATGAGCAGTTCTTC CSVVALGGGNEQFF
- TRBJ2-5 once 11 TRBV2 TGTGCCAGCATTGAACAAGAGACCCAGTACTTC CASIEQETQYF
- TRBJ2-1 - 14 TRBV11-2 TGTGCCAGCAGCTTAGCGGGAGTGAACAATGAGCAGTTCTTC CASSLAGVNNEQFF
- TRBJ2-1 - 16 TRBV4-1 TGCGCCAGCAGCCAACAGTTGGCGATAGCCTACAATGAGCAGTTCTTC CASSQQLAIAYNEQFF
- TRBJ1-1 - 13 TRBV6-1 TGTGCCAGCGGACGGGGGTGGAACACTGAAGCTTTCTTT CASGRGWNTEAFF
TRBD2 TRBJ2-7 - 17 TRBV7-8 TGTGCCAGCAGCCCGGGACTAGCGGGAGGGCCTGTTCACGAGCAGTACTTC CASSPGLAGGPVHEQYF
- TRBJ1-1 - 16 TRBV29-1 TGCAGCGTTGACGTCGGTCCAACCGGGAGAATCACTGAAGCTTTCTTT CSVDVGPTGRITEAFF
- TRBJ2-2 - 15 TRBV30 TGTGCCTGGAGTGTCAAGCACGCCGGCACCGGGGAGCTGTTTTTT CAWSVKHAGTGELFF
TRBD1 TRBJ1-1 - 17 TRBV4-1 TGCGCCAGCAGCCAGAACAGGGGGGAAACACTGAACACTGAAGCTTTCTTT CASSQNRGETLNTEAFF
- TRBJ2-5 - 12 TRBV7-9 TGTGCCAGCAGGGAGGGCATAATGACCCAGTACTTC CASREGIMTQYF
TRBD2 TRBJ2-1 once 16 TRBV11-2 TGTGCCAGCAGCGCGTTTCTAGCGGGGCCCTACAATGAGCAGTTCTTC CASSAFLAGPYNEQFF
- TRBJ2-7 - 14 TRBV6-6 TGTGCCAGCAGCCACGGGACCACAACTCACGAGCAGTACTTC CASSHGTTTHEQYF
- TRBJ2-5 - 16 TRBV9 TGTGCCAGCAGCGAGGGAACAGGGATCTATGGAGAGACCCAGTACTTC CASSEGTGIYGETQYF
TRBD1 TRBJ2-7 - 16 TRBV6-1 TGTGCCAGCAGTGCAGCCGGACAGGGGGCGTGGCACGAGCAGTACTTC CASSAAGQGAWHEQYF
TRBD1 TRBJ2-3 - 16 TRBV7-9 TGTGCCAGCAGCCCCCTGAGGGACAGGGAGACAGATACGCAGTATTTT CASSPLRDRETDTQYF
TRBD2 TRBJ2-3 - 15 TRBV6-6 TGTGCCAGCCTGGGACTAGCGGGAACCACAGATACGCAGTATTTT CASLGLAGTTDTQYF
- TRBJ2-7 - 14 TRBV27 TGTGCCAGCAGTTTGTCTCGGGGGATAGGCGAGCAGTACTTC CASSLSRGIGEQYF
- TRBJ1-2 once 14 TRBV25-1 TGTGCCAGCAGTGAATGGGGGGCGTTTGGTGGCTACACCTTC CASSEWGAFGGYTF
TRBD1 TRBJ2-7 once 15 TRBV7-9 TGTGCCAGCAGCACTAGGACAGGGGCTGTCTACGAGCAGTACTTC CASSTRTGAVYEQYF
TRBD2 TRBJ2-7 - 15 TRBV19 TGTGCCAGTAGCCCATTCGCGGGAGGGCTGTACGAGCAGTACTTC CASSPFAGGLYEQYF
TRBD2 TRBJ2-1 - 15 TRBV5-1 TGCGCCAGCACCGTTGGACTAGCGGGATACAATGAGCAGTTCTTC CASTVGLAGYNEQFF
- TRBJ2-7 - 14 TRBV19 TGTGCCAGTAGTATGTACCCCGGGACAACAGAGCAGTACTTC CASSMYPGTTEQYF
- TRBJ2-5 - 14 TRBV15 TGTGCCACCAGCAGACAGGGCACCTCAGAGACCCAGTACTTC CATSRQGTSETQYF
- TRBJ2-3 - 19 TRBV15 TGTGCCACCAGCACGTCTGATTCCGGGATCACCCCTAGCACAGATACGCAGTATTTT CATSTSDSGITPSTDTQYF
- TRBJ1-1 - 16 TRBV7-6 TGTGCCAGCAGCTTAGAAACAGGAAGGTTTGAGACTGAAGCTTTCTTT CASSLETGRFETEAFF
TRBD2 TRBJ2-3 - 15 TRBV28 TGTGCCAGCAGTTTAGCGGGAGTGAGCACAGATACGCAGTATTTT CASSLAGVSTDTQYF
- TRBJ2-2 - 13 TRBV29-1 TGCAGCGTTGACGCGGTGAACACCGGGGAGCTGTTTTTT CSVDAVNTGELFF
- TRBJ1-6 - 13 TRBV4-3 TGCGCCAGCAGGGCCGGTGAGGGGAGCTTCCTCCACTTT CASRAGEGSFLHF
- TRBJ2-7 once 16 TRBV19 TGTGCCAGTAGTCGTCTGTCCGGGGGCTATGTTGACGAGCAGTACTTC CASSRLSGGYVDEQYF
TRBD2 TRBJ2-3 - 14 TRBV10-3 TGTGCCATCAGTATGGAGCGGGGGACAGATACGCAGTATTTT CAISMERGTDTQYF